One TCR beta chain is described in this entry. Its specificity is unknown. This CDR3 has 14 amino acids. In germline, CDR1 is MNHNY, CDR2 SVGAGI (reference sequence). V dropped 9 bases and J dropped 5; count of bases not matched to a gene: 12. The data are from a study of T cell responses to AZD1222 COVID-19 vaccine. Overall study context: Researchers grouped second doses given at about 4 or about 12 weeks into one pool.

This table comes from immunoSEQ multiplex PCR, and its TCRdb copy is limited to in-frame clones, with some not included. The sample yields more than 150,000 clones, around 92% seen once. The study's findings and limits: Every sample of the repertoires postdated the peak T cell response. The reported proportion of spike-specific TCRs targeting unmutated variant regions was nearly half.

The clonotype comes from an adult in good health. The chain uses TRBV6-6 and TRBJ1-1, with 7 bases fitting TRBD1. The sequenced sample was peripheral blood, obtained on day 0 of AZD1222 vaccination. The CDR3 coding sequence is TGTGCCAGTACCAGAACCCAGGGGGAGACTGAAGCTTTCTTT. Its translation: CASTRTQGETEAFF.